Following are 25 T cell receptor beta chains from one sample sequenced in a study of T cell repertoires in cytomegalovirus infection. From the reads, TCRdb called clonotypes with MiXCR, one entry per CDR3 protein. The sample has some 940,000 distinct CDR3 sequences, roughly 31% seen once. Antigens of these TCRs are unknown. Sample: cultured CD8+ T cells from PBMCs, taken from culture after CMV antigen stimulation. These receptors were taken from a human donor in good health (CMV status not recorded). Some clones in this sample may be carry-over from other donors' samples.

This chain connects TRBV12-3 or TRBV12-4 to TRBJ2-1; D may be TRBD2 (5 bases). Trimming cost V 6 bases and J 2 bases, with 17 bases left between them. This CDR3 spans 16 amino acids. The CDR3 region is CASSHSVGSTYNEQFF. In DNA, the CDR3 is TGTGCCAGCAGCCATTCTGTGGGGAGCACCTACAATGAGCAGTTCTTC.

This CDR3 is CASSYLPGTGQPQHF. The CDR3 DNA follows: TGTGCCAGCAGTTACCTGCCCGGGACAGGCCAGCCCCAGCATTTT. The J gene is TRBJ1-5, the V gene TRBV6-2 or TRBV6-3, with TRBD1 matching over 8 bases. Germline V lookup: CDR1 MNHEY, CDR2 SVGEGT. V was clipped by 2 bases and J by 7 bases; unmatched bases: 7. There are 15 residues in the CDR3.

The chain uses TRBV27 and TRBJ1-6; D not certain. V lost 4 bases, J lost 4 bases, and 14 bases lay in between. The germline gives CDR1 MNHEY, CDR2 SMNVEV (reference sequence). The CDR3 sequence is 16 residues long. CDR3 amino acids: CASSSPSTKYNSPLHF. The CDR3 region has the DNA TGTGCCAGCAGTTCCCCGAGCACGAAATATAATTCACCCCTCCACTTT.

J is TRBJ2-7 and V is TRBV6-6; no definite D call. V lost 7 bases, J lost 6 bases, and 22 bases lay in between. CDR1 and CDR2 (germline): MNHNY, SVGAGI (reference sequence). This CDR3 has 15 amino acids. The CDR3, as DNA: TGTGCCAGCACCAGAGACGGCCGAAACCCCGGCGAGCAGTACTTC. Its protein is CASTRDGRNPGEQYF.

The rearrangement uses TRBV14 and TRBJ2-1; TRBD2 aligns across 9 bases. Looked up from germline, CDR1 is SGHDN and CDR2 is FVKESK. The CDR3 spans 17 residues. V lost 4 bases to trimming and J lost 0 bases; unmatched junction nucleotides: 7. The CDR3 spells CASSPATSGNSYNEQFF. The CDR3, as DNA: TGTGCCAGCAGCCCGGCGACTAGCGGTAACTCCTACAATGAGCAGTTCTTC.

The chain links TRBV4-2 to TRBJ2-1; D assignment may be TRBD1 or TRBD2 (5 bases each). Between the trimmed V and J ends, which lost 0 bases and 5 bases, there was a span of 8 bases. Germline values: CDR1 LGHNA, CDR2 YNFKEQ. The CDR3 contains 14 residues. DNA for the CDR3: TGTGCCAGCAGCCAAGATACGGGACACAATGAGCAGTTCTTC. Encoded protein: CASSQDTGHNEQFF.

The J gene is TRBJ1-2, the V gene TRBV27; D is perhaps TRBD1 (5 bases). Germline-derived CDR1 and CDR2 are MNHEY and SMNVEV (reference sequence). CDR3 length: 13 amino acids. V lost 5 bases and J lost 6, with 13 bases in between. CDR3 amino acids: CASSLGVWDGYTF. CDR3 bases: TGTGCCAGCAGTCTGGGGGTATGGGATGGCTACACCTTC.

This chain connects TRBV27 to TRBJ1-4; TRBD1 agrees at 11 bases. Germline CDR1 MNHEY, CDR2 SMNVEV (reference sequence). The CDR3 consists of 15 residues. Losses at the gene ends were 5 bases for V and 8 bases for J; bases not matched to a gene: 7. The CDR3 region is CASSPWGTGGEKLFF. CDR3 sequence (DNA): TGTGCCAGCAGTCCATGGGGGACAGGGGGAGAAAAACTGTTTTTT.

This clonotype has just a few counts. The genes are TRBV6-6 and TRBJ1-6, with D possibly TRBD1 on 6 matching bases. The V and J ends lost 4 bases and 14 bases respectively, with 21 bases between them. This CDR3 has 15 amino acids. The germline gives CDR1 MNHNY, CDR2 SVGAGI (reference sequence). DNA for the CDR3: TGTGCCAGCAGTTCCGATGACAAGGGGGGAGTGGCCCTCCACTTT. Protein sequence: CASSSDDKGGVALHF.

The J gene is TRBJ2-2, the V gene TRBV7-6, with a weak D call TRBD2 (6 bases). V was cut by 5 bases and J by 7 bases, with 14 bases left in between. The germline V gene encodes CDR1 SGHVS and CDR2 FNYEAQ. This CDR3 has 14 amino acids. Written as DNA, the CDR3 is TGTGCCAGCAGCGTTACCGGGGGTGGCGGGGAGCTGTTTTTT. Residues: CASSVTGGGGELFF.

The V gene is TRBV27, the J gene TRBJ1-4; TRBD1 might be the D (5 bases). The V gene lost 6 bases and the J gene lost 4 bases, with 27 bases spanning the gap. The CDR3 contains 19 residues. CDR1 is MNHEY and CDR2 is SMNVEV in the germline V gene (reference sequence). The CDR3 here is CASSMTPPTPGPNNEKLFF. The CDR3 bases are TGTGCCAGCAGCATGACTCCCCCGACCCCGGGACCTAATAATGAAAAACTGTTTTTT.

There are many counts of this clonotype. The rearrangement links TRBV11-2 to TRBJ2-1; 8 nucleotides match TRBD2. Looked up from germline, CDR1 is SGHAT and CDR2 is FQNNGV. V trimming: 8 bases; J trimming: 2 bases; junction bases outside the gene matches: 5. The CDR3 is 14 residues long. CDR3 DNA: TGTGCCAGCTCTCGGCGGGGGGCCTACAATGAGCAGTTCTTC. It codes for CASSRRGAYNEQFF.

This clonotype is a singleton in its sample. The V call is TRBV14, the J call TRBJ1-2; weak D call: TRBD1 (5 bases). V lost 3 bases and J 3 bases, leaving 8 bases between the germline ends. The CDR3 sequence is 13 residues long. From germline, CDR1 is SGHDN and CDR2 FVKESK. CDR3 sequence reads: CASSQGDYYGYTF. The CDR3 DNA sequence: TGTGCCAGCAGCCAGGGGGATTACTATGGCTACACCTTC.

The gene calls are TRBV9 and TRBJ2-3, with a tentative D call TRBD1 (5 bases). The germline V gene encodes CDR1 SGDLS and CDR2 YYNGEE. The V end lost 1 base, the J end lost 0 bases, and 9 bases lay between the germline ends. The CDR3 totals 15 residues. The CDR3 reads CASSVSGISTDTQYF. The CDR3 DNA reads as TGTGCCAGCAGCGTATCAGGGATTAGCACAGATACGCAGTATTTT.

Note on this clonotype: A junction end diverges from the germline sequence, so it may reflect a read error. The genes are TRBV7-7 and TRBJ1-4; 7 positions agree with TRBD1. This CDR3 has 17 amino acids. CDR1 SSHAT and CDR2 FNYEAQ come from the germline V gene (reference sequence). DNA of the CDR3: TGTGCTAGCAGCCCTTCCCTCCACAGGGGAACTAATGAAAAACTGTTTTTT. This gives the protein CASSPSLHRGTNEKLFF.

This clonotype was detected only once. V and J are TRBV30 and TRBJ2-2; D assignment may be TRBD1 or TRBD2 (6 bases each). This CDR3 has 15 amino acids. Deletions cut 2 bases from V and 2 bases from J, with 12 bases between. From germline, CDR1 is GTSNPN and CDR2 SVGIG (reference sequence). CDR3 bases: TGTGCCTGGAGTTTAGGGGGGCCCAACACCGGGGAGCTGTTTTTT. Translating it yields CAWSLGGPNTGELFF. The whole variable domain, remainder taken from reference TRBV30 and TRBJ2-2, is SQTIHQWPATLVQPVGSPLSLECTVEGTSNPNLYWYRQAAGRGLQLLFYSVGIGQISSEVPQNLSASRPQDRQFILSSKKLLLSDSGFYLCAWSLGGPNTGELFFGEGSRLTVL.

This clonotype is a singleton in its sample. It is unclear where the CDR3 begins or ends on the DNA, so no DNA is shown, and the CDR3 is as TCRdb lists it. The V and J genes are TRBV7-5 and TRBJ1-2. TRBV7-5 is recorded as a pseudogene. The CDR3 comprises 18 residues, both ends counted. The CDR3: CISVSEATRQPVGYGYTF.

This clonotype was counted between two and nine times. J is TRBJ2-5 and V is TRBV12-3 or TRBV12-4, with TRBD2 matching 16 bases. The CDR3 runs to 18 residues. The J segment lost 4 bases and the V segment lost 3 bases, leaving 8 bases of the junction unmatched. DNA of the CDR3: TGTGCCAGCAGTTTTAGTAAGGGACTAGCGGGGGGGGCAGAGACCCAGTACTTC. Translating gives CASSFSKGLAGGAETQYF.

This rearrangement joins TRBV20-1 to TRBJ2-7; D may match TRBD1 or TRBD2 (5 bases each). V was cut by 6 bases and J by 2 bases, with 17 bases left in between. Per the germline V gene, CDR1 is DFQATT and CDR2 is SNEGSKA (reference sequence). The CDR3 has 14 amino acids. As DNA, the CDR3 is TGCAGTGCAACCGATTCCCCGGGGCCCTACGAGCAGTACGTC. Translating it yields CSATDSPGPYEQYV.

CDR3: CASSGAIHENSGGAPDTQYF. CDR3 bases: TGTGCCAGCAGCGGGGCCATCCATGAAAATAGCGGGGGGGCCCCAGATACGCAGTATTTT. The V call is TRBV7-2, the J call TRBJ2-3; 11 bases are a match to TRBD2. The V gene's germline CDR1 is SGHTA and CDR2 FQGNSA. The CDR3 is 20 residues long. Trimming cost V 5 bases and J 4 bases; bases outside gene matches: 20.

This clonotype occurred a few times. This rearrangement joins TRBV7-9 to TRBJ2-5; 12 nucleotides match TRBD1. Germline CDR1 and CDR2: SEHNR and FQNEAQ (reference sequence). This CDR3 has 15 residues. J gave up 5 bases and V 3 bases, and 4 bases lay outside the gene matches. CDR3 loop: CASSLGQGARETQYF. The CDR3 DNA reads TGTGCCAGCAGCTTGGGACAGGGGGCGCGGGAGACCCAGTACTTC.

In this sample, this clonotype turned up a few times. This rearrangement joins TRBV29-1 to TRBJ1-1, with D possibly being TRBD1 (6 bases). The CDR3 has 14 amino acids. The germline V and J ends were trimmed by 8 bases and 3 bases, with 19 bases remaining between them. From germline, CDR1 is SQVTM and CDR2 ANQGSEA. The CDR3 loop reads CSSQGLGVDTEAFF. The CDR3 bases are TGCAGCTCCCAGGGGTTGGGCGTGGACACTGAAGCTTTCTTT.

This clonotype has a single count. The rearrangement links TRBV6-5 to TRBJ2-2; 8 positions match TRBD2. CDR3 size: 17 residues. V lost 3 bases and J lost 7; bases outside the gene matches: 13. In germline, CDR1 is MNHEY, CDR2 SVGAGI. CDR3 loop: CASSYSSGSGGSGELFF. The CDR3 DNA follows: TGTGCCAGCAGTTATTCGTCCGGGAGCGGGGGAAGCGGGGAGCTGTTTTTT.

In the case of this clonotype: The junction differs from germline at one of its ends, possibly a read error. The rearrangement joins TRBV27 to TRBJ2-1, with unresolved D. Per germline, CDR1 MNHEY and CDR2 SMNVEV (reference sequence). This CDR3 contains 16 residues. CDR3 DNA sequence: TGTGCCGGCAGCCCTTTTAAGACAAAAAGAGACAATGAGCAGTTCTTC. It is translated as CAGSPFKTKRDNEQFF.

Concerning this clonotype itself: The junction departs from germline at one end; a sequencing error may be responsible. The chain recombines TRBV19 with TRBJ2-2; D call uncertain. The V gene's germline CDR1 is LNHDA and CDR2 SQIVND (reference sequence). CDR3 length: 12 amino acids. CDR3 sequence reads: CASRGITEELFF. The CDR3 DNA reads TGTGCCAGTAGGGGAATAACCGAGGAGCTGTTTTTT.